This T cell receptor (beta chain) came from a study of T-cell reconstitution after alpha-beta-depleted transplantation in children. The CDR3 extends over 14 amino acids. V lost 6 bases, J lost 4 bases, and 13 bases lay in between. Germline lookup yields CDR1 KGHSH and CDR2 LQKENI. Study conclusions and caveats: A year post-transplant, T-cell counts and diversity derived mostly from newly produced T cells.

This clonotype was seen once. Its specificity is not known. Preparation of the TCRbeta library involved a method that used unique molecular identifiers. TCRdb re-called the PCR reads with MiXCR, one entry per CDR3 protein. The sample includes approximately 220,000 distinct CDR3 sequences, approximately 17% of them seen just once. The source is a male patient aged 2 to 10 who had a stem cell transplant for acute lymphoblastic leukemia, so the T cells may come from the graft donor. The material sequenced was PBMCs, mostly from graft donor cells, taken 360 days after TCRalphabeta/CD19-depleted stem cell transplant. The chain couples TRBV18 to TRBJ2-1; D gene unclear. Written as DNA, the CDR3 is TGTGCCAGCTCCCCATCGACTGGGTACAATGAGCAGTTCTTC. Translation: CASSPSTGYNEQFF.